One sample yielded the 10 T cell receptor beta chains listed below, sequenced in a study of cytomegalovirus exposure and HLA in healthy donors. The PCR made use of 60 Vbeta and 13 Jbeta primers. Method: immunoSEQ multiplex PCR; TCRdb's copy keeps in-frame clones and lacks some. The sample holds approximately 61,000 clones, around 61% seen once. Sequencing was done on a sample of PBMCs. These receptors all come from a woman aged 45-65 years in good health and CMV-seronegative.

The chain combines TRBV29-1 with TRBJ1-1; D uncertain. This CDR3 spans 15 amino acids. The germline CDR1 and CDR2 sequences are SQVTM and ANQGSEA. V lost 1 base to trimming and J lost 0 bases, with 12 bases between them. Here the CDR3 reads CSVEVYSRLNTEAFF. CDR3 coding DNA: TGCAGCGTTGAAGTCTACAGTAGGTTGAACACTGAAGCTTTCTTT.

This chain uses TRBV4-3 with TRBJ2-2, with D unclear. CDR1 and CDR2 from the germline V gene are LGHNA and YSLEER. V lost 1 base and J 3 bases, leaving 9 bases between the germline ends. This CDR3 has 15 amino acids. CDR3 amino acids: CASSQVSVYTGELFF. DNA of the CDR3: TGCGCCAGCAGCCAAGTGTCAGTTTACACCGGGGAGCTGTTTTTT.

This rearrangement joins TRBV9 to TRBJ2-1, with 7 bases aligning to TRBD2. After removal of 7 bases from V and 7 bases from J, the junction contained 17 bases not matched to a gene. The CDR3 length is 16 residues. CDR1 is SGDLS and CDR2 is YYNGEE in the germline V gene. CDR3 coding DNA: TGTGCCAGCGGACCTATAATACTGGAAGCGGGGAATGAGCAGTTCTTC. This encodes CASGPIILEAGNEQFF.

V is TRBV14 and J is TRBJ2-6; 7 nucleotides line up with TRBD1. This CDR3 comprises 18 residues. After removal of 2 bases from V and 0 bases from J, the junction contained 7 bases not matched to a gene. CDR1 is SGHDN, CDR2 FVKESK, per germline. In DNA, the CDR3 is TGTGCCAGCAGCCAAAGGAAGGGGGCCCTCTCTGGGGCCAACGTCCTGACTTTC. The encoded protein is CASSQRKGALSGANVLTF.

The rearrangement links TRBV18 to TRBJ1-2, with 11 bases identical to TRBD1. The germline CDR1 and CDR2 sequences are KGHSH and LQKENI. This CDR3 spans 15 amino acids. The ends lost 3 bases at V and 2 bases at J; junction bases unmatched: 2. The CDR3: CASSPGTGGNYGYTF. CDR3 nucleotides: TGTGCCAGCTCACCGGGGACAGGGGGGAACTATGGCTACACCTTC.

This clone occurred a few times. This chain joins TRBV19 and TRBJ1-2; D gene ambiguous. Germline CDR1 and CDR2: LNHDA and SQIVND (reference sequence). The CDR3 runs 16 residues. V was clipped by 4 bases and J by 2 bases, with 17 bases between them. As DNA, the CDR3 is TGTGCCAGTAGTACGGGAGGGAGCCGTCAGAACTATGGCTACACCTTC. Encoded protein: CASSTGGSRQNYGYTF. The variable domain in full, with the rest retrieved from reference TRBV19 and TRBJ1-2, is DGGITQSPKYLFRKEGQNVTLSCEQNLNHDAMYWYRQDPGQGLRLIYYSQIVNDFQKGDIAEGYSVSREKKESFPLTVTSAQKNPTAFYLCASSTGGSRQNYGYTFGSGTRLTVV.

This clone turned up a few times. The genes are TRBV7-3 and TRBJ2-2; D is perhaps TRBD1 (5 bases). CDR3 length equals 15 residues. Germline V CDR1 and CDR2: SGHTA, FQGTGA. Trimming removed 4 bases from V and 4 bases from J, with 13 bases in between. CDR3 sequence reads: CASSSSDMFTGELFF. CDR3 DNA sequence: TGTGCCAGCAGCTCCTCGGACATGTTCACCGGGGAGCTGTTTTTT.

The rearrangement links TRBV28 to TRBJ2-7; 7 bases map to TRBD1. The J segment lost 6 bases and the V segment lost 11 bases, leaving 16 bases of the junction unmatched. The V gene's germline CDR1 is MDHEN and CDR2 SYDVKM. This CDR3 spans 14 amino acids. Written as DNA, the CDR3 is TGTGCCGCCTCCACCGGGACAGAGGGCCTCGAGCAGTACTTC. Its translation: CAASTGTEGLEQYF.

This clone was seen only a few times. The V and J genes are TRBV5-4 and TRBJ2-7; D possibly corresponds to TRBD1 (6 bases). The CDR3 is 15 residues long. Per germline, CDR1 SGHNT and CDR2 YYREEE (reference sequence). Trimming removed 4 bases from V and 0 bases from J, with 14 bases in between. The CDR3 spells CASSPRAGVSYEQYF. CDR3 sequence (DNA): TGTGCCAGCAGCCCTAGAGCAGGGGTCTCCTACGAGCAGTACTTC.

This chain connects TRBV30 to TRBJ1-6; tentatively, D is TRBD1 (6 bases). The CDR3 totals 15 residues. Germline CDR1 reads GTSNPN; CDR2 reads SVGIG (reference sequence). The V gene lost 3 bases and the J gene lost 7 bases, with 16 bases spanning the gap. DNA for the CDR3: TGTGCCTGGAGGGATATGGGGACAAGAAATTCACCCCTCCACTTT. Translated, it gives CAWRDMGTRNSPLHF.